Sequencing of this T cell receptor (beta chain) was carried out in a study of blood T cell repertoires in COVID-19. The CDR3 consists of 16 residues. Losses at the gene ends were 4 bases for V and 4 bases for J; bases not matched to a gene: 6. Germline V gene data show CDR1 as MNHEY and CDR2 as SVGAGI. Using immunoSEQ multiplex PCR, the repertoire was profiled, and TCRdb retains in-frame clones only, with some absent. Of a few hundred thousand clones listed, more than 70% are singletons. Material for sequencing was peripheral blood. The chain recombines TRBV6-5 with TRBJ2-3; 12 nucleotides align to TRBD1. The TCR was taken from a woman in her forties or fifties who had recovered from COVID-19. DNA for the CDR3: TGTGCCAGCAGTTTAGGGACAGGGGGCGTCTCAGATACGCAGTATTTT. Amino acids: CASSLGTGGVSDTQYF.